These 2 T cell receptor beta chains originate from one sample sequenced in a study of T cell changes during pregnancy in multiple sclerosis. Sequencing was performed with immunoSEQ multiplex PCR; in TCRdb, only in-frame clones are kept and a portion is missing. The sample carries approximately 74,000 clones, more than 85% recorded once. Material: peripheral blood, obtained before pregnancy. These receptors were obtained from a female donor with multiple sclerosis, enrolled in a pregnancy study.

The V gene is TRBV5-4, the J gene TRBJ2-7; maybe TRBD2 (5 bases). This CDR3 spans 13 amino acids. Germline CDR1 is SGHNT and CDR2 is YYREEE (reference sequence). Trimming took off 2 bases at V and 6 bases at J, with 12 bases between the two ends. The CDR3 DNA reads TGTGCCAGCAGCTTTTCGGACTCAGCCGAGCAGTACTTC. This codes for CASSFSDSAEQYF.

The chain couples TRBV4-1 to TRBJ2-5; 11 bases are a match to TRBD1. The V gene end was trimmed by 0 bases and the J gene end by 3 bases; junction bases not matched to a gene: 12. The CDR3 sequence is 19 residues long. Germline assignment: CDR1 MGHRA and CDR2 YSYEKL. The CDR3 nucleotides read TGCGCCAGCAGCCAAGACCGGGACAGGGGGGTGCCCCGAAAAGAGACCCAGTACTTC. This gives the protein CASSQDRDRGVPRKETQYF.